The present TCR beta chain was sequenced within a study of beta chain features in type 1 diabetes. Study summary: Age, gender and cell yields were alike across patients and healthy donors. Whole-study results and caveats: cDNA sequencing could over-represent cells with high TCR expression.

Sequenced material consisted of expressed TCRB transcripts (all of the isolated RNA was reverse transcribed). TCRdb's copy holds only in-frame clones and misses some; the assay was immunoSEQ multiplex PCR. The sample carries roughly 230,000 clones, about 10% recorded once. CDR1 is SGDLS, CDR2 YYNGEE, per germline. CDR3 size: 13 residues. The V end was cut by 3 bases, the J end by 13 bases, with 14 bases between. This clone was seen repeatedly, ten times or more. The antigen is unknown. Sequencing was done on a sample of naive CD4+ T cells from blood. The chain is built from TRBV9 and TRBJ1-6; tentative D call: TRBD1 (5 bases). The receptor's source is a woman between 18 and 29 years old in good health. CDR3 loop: CASSAQGPSPLHF. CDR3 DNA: TGTGCCAGCAGCGCCCAGGGTCCTTCCCCCCTCCACTTT.